Below, 20 T cell receptor beta chains from the same sample are listed, as sequenced in a study of T cells in women clearing cervical HPV infection. TCRdb's table, derived via immunoSEQ multiplex PCR, lists solely in-frame clones and lacks some. The sample table sets out approximately 37,000 clones. The material sequenced was blood buffy coat. Receptor source: a woman aged 18 to 75 with a cervical HPV16 infection that either progressed to CIN3+ or cleared (not recorded which).

The CDR3 bases that were read are TGTGCCAGTAGTATGAAGGGGGACACTGAA. As protein: CASSMKGDTE. The full CDR3 protein reads CASSMKGDTEAFF. This rearrangement joins TRBV19 to TRBJ1-1, with a possible D match to TRBD1 (6 bases). The read terminates 3 residues before the CDR3 end, so the remaining end is supplied by the germline J gene. Germline V CDR1 and CDR2: LNHDA, SQIVND (reference sequence). There are 13 residues in the CDR3. V dropped 3 bases and J dropped 3 bases, with 8 bases sitting between them.

A note on this clone: The CDR3 end lies 3 residues beyond the end of the read and is filled in from the germline J gene. This chain uses TRBV18 with TRBJ1-2; TRBD1 matches at 7 bases. This CDR3 has 14 residues. CDR1 and CDR2 (germline): KGHSH, LQKENI. The CDR3 bases that were read are TGTGCCAGCTCCCAATCGGACAGGTCCTACGAC. The encoded protein is CASSQSDRSYD. The whole CDR3 protein is CASSQSDRSYDYTF.

Concerning this clone itself: The CDR3 goes on 3 residues after the read ends, and that part is filled in from the germline J gene. The rearrangement links TRBV11-2 to TRBJ2-7; tentatively, D is TRBD2 (6 bases). V gave up 2 bases and J gave up 4 bases, with 15 bases separating them. The CDR3 loop spans 15 amino acids. In germline, CDR1 is SGHAT, CDR2 FQNNGV. CDR3 bases read: TGTGCCAGCAGCTTATCGGGGGTCTCGCTATACGAG. Translating it yields CASSLSGVSLYE. The CDR3, in full, reads CASSLSGVSLYEQYF.

Remarks on this clone: The read is 3 residues too short to cover the CDR3 end, so that end is filled in from the germline J gene. V and J are TRBV19 and TRBJ1-2; D not certain. CDR1 is LNHDA, CDR2 SQIVND, per germline (reference sequence). This CDR3 comprises 15 residues. The CDR3 DNA, read in part, is TGTGCCAGTAGTATGGGGAGCGGGAGGGCCTACGAC. Encoded protein: CASSMGSGRAYD. The complete CDR3 reads CASSMGSGRAYDYTF.

By frequency, this clone registers medium-sized. The missing CDR3 end, 3 residues past where the read stops, is filled in from the germline J gene. Other DNA variants within this sample encode the same CDR3. This chain links TRBV20-1 with TRBJ2-2, with 7 bases that match TRBD1. The length of the CDR3 is 11 residues. CDR1 DFQATT and CDR2 SNEGSKA come from the germline V gene (reference sequence). V lost 5 bases, J lost 6 bases, and 0 bases stayed unmatched. CDR3: CSAGTAGELFF. Partial CDR3 DNA: TGCAGTGCTGGGACAGCCGGGGAG.

The DNA read from the CDR3 is TGTGCCAGCAGTTTAGGGGTAGCGGGAGGAAATGAG. Encoded protein: CASSLGVAGGNE. The complete CDR3 protein is CASSLGVAGGNEQFF. This chain connects TRBV28 to TRBJ2-1; 10 bases agree with TRBD2. The sequenced fragment ends 3 residues before the CDR3 boundary, so the rest is inferred from the germline J gene. The germline V gene encodes CDR1 MDHEN and CDR2 SYDVKM. Losses at the gene ends were 2 bases for V and 7 bases for J; bases not matched to a gene: 5. The CDR3 runs 15 residues.

CDR3 residues: CASSVLSYEQYF. Incomplete CDR3 DNA: TGTGCCAGCAGTGTCCTTTCCTACGAG. The genes are TRBV2 and TRBJ2-7; D is undetermined. Sequencing ends 3 residues short of the CDR3 end; the germline J gene provides the rest. The CDR3 extends over 12 amino acids. Per the germline V gene, CDR1 is SNHLY and CDR2 is FYNNEI. V lost 4 bases, J lost 1 base, and 5 bases lay in between.

A remark on this clone: The read ends 3 residues early relative to the CDR3; the germline J gene fills the gap. The chain couples TRBV4-2 to TRBJ2-1; TRBD2 might be the D (6 bases). CDR3 size: 17 residues. V was cut by 0 bases and J by 3 bases, with 15 bases left in between. Germline V gene lookup returns CDR1 LGHNA and CDR2 YNFKEQ. CDR3 region: CASSQDRGRGLYNEQFF. Partial CDR3 DNA: TGTGCCAGCAGCCAAGATAGGGGCCGGGGACTCTACAATGAG.

About this clone: The read finishes 3 residues shy of the CDR3 end, and the germline J gene is used to complete it. This chain uses TRBV28 with TRBJ1-2, with 11 bases lining up with TRBD1. Germline values: CDR1 MDHEN, CDR2 SYDVKM. The trim removed 10 bases at V and 3 bases at J, leaving 10 bases unmatched. CDR3 length: 15 residues. Partial CDR3 DNA: TGTGCCACCTTTTCTTTGGGACAGGGGGACTATGGC. Translated: CATFSLGQGDYG. The entire CDR3 protein is CATFSLGQGDYGYTF.

CDR3 DNA, as far as it was read: TGTGCCAGCAGTTCGACAGGGGGTTATGAAAAG. It is translated as CASSSTGGYEK. The CDR3 in full is CASSSTGGYEKLFF. The chain is built from TRBV12-3 or TRBV12-4 and TRBJ2-2; 9 bases line up with TRBD1. The read ends 3 residues before the CDR3 terminus; that terminus is restored from the germline J gene. The CDR3 has 14 residues.

A note on this clone: The read finishes 3 residues shy of the CDR3 end, and the germline J gene is used to complete it. The J gene is TRBJ1-5, the V gene TRBV6-1, with 8 bases that match TRBD1. With V trimmed by 5 bases and J by 1 base, 10 bases remained unmatched. The CDR3 extends over 17 amino acids. Per germline, CDR1 MNHNS and CDR2 SASEGT. The sequenced part of the CDR3 DNA is TGTGCCAGCAGTAAAGAGACAGGGGATTCCAGCAATCAGCCC. Translated: CASSKETGDSSNQP. The full-length CDR3 reads as CASSKETGDSSNQPQHF.

Notes on this clone: The read terminates 3 residues before the CDR3 end, so the remaining end is supplied by the germline J gene. The rearrangement links TRBV7-6 to TRBJ2-3, with 9 bases matching TRBD2. Looked up from germline, CDR1 is SGHVS and CDR2 is FNYEAQ. V dropped 6 bases and J dropped 2; count of bases not matched to a gene: 3. The CDR3 sequence is 14 residues long. The CDR3 sequence: CASRSSGNTDTQYF. The sequenced CDR3 bases are TGTGCCAGCAGGTCTAGCGGGAACACAGATACG.

To note about this clone: The read is 3 residues too short to cover the CDR3 end, so that end is filled in from the germline J gene. The V call is TRBV20-1, the J call TRBJ2-5; 12 nucleotides match TRBD2. Looked up from germline, CDR1 is DFQATT and CDR2 is SNEGSKA (reference sequence). The CDR3 sequence is 14 residues long. Unmatched junction bases numbered 2, after V lost 4 bases and J lost 2 bases. The CDR3 protein is CSATSGRGQETQYF. The covered CDR3 bases are TGCAGTGCTACTAGCGGGAGGGGGCAAGAGACC.

Details on this clone: The CDR3 goes on 3 residues after the read ends, and that part is filled in from the germline J gene. The chain has TRBV4-1 and TRBJ1-1, with 10 bases aligning to TRBD1. Trimming cost V 5 bases and J 4 bases; bases outside gene matches: 4. Germline CDR1 reads MGHRA; CDR2 reads YSYEKL. The CDR3 has 14 amino acids. Incomplete CDR3 DNA: TGCGCCAGCAGCGCGGGACAGGGGCTCACTGAA. Translation gives CASSAGQGLTE. The complete CDR3 protein is CASSAGQGLTEAFF.

With regard to this clone: The read halts 3 residues ahead of the CDR3 end, with the missing end drawn from the germline J gene. The chain has TRBV20-1 and TRBJ1-6; 9 bases agree with TRBD1. The CDR3 runs 14 residues. Germline CDR1 and CDR2: DFQATT and SNEGSKA (reference sequence). V lost 6 bases and J lost 5; bases outside the gene matches: 5. The CDR3 DNA, read in part, is TGCAGTGCGAGGGGGGACAGGGATAATTCACCC. This gives the protein CSARGDRDNSP. The CDR3 in full is CSARGDRDNSPLHF.

Concerning this clone: The read terminates 3 residues ahead of where the CDR3 ends, so the germline J gene completes it. This chain connects TRBV18 to TRBJ1-4; TRBD1 matches at 8 bases. CDR1 KGHSH and CDR2 LQKENI come from the germline V gene. This CDR3 region has 17 residues. CDR3 bases read: TGTGCCAGCTCACACACAGGGGGACTCTCTGGGGCCAACGTA. It is translated as CASSHTGGLSGANV. The entire CDR3 reads CASSHTGGLSGANVLFF.

CDR3 region: CASSSAGTEDYEQYF. The part of the CDR3 DNA that was read is TGTGCCAGCTCATCGGCCGGGACAGAGGACTACGAG. The chain couples TRBV18 to TRBJ2-7, with 7 nucleotides matching TRBD1. The read finishes 3 residues shy of the CDR3 end, and the germline J gene is used to complete it. The trim removed 5 bases at V and 3 bases at J, leaving 10 bases unmatched. This CDR3 contains 15 residues. Germline CDR1 is KGHSH and CDR2 is LQKENI. Combining the CDR3 with reference TRBV18 and TRBJ2-7 gives the whole variable domain NAGVMQNPRHLVRRRGQEARLRCSPMKGHSHVYWYRQLPEEGLKFMVYLQKENIIDESGMPKERFSAEFPKEGPSILRIQQVVRGDSAAYFCASSSAGTEDYEQYFGPGTRLTVT.

A word on this clone: The read finishes 3 residues shy of the CDR3 end, and the germline J gene is used to complete it. The chain links TRBV19 to TRBJ2-1; 9 bases are shared with TRBD2. Germline V CDR1 and CDR2: LNHDA, SQIVND (reference sequence). This CDR3 contains 16 residues. J lost 8 bases, V lost 6 bases, and 14 bases had no gene match. The part of the CDR3 DNA that was read is TGTGCCAGTAGAGGAGATAGCGGGAGAATTTGGGATGAG. Its translation is CASRGDSGRIWDE. The entire CDR3 protein is CASRGDSGRIWDEQFF.

Worth noting for this clone: The CDR3 extends 3 residues past the end of the read, so its final part is completed from the germline J gene. V usage is TRBV7-9 and J usage is TRBJ1-2; D not resolved. Germline lookup yields CDR1 SEHNR and CDR2 FQNEAQ (reference sequence). The CDR3 runs 14 residues. The part of the CDR3 DNA that was read is TGTGCCAGCAGCGGAGGACTAGCGGGCTGGGAC. Translation gives CASSGGLAGWD. From start to end, the CDR3 is CASSGGLAGWDYTF.

With regard to this clone: The read stops 3 residues short of the end of the CDR3; the missing end is completed from the germline J gene. The chain is built from TRBV7-7 and TRBJ2-2; 7 nucleotides agree with TRBD1. V lost 4 bases, J lost 7 bases, and 3 bases stayed unmatched. The CDR3 runs to 13 residues. The germline V gene has CDR1 SSHAT and CDR2 FNYEAQ (reference sequence). CDR3 DNA (partial): TGTGCCAGCAGCTCGGACAGGCACGGGGAG. Residues: CASSSDRHGE. The whole CDR3 sequence is CASSSDRHGELFF.